The rows below give T cell receptor beta chains drawn from one sample of a study of blood T cell repertoires in COVID-19. Generated by immunoSEQ multiplex PCR, the TCRdb table keeps only in-frame clones and is missing some. The sample contains some 170,000 clones, approximately 85% of which appear only once. Material for sequencing was peripheral blood. Receptors originate from a man aged 35 to 55 with acute or convalescent COVID-19. The CDR3 runs from the conserved cysteine through the conserved F or W. Each record gives: J gene, V gene, D gene, clone size, CDR3 DNA, CDR3 protein. A D gene is named only where the DNA matches it firmly. Rows give clone size only sometimes, using once, few, many, or a class for an expanded clone.

TRBJ2-2	TRBV4-2	NA	NA	TGTGCCAGCAGCCAAGAAGGGGCTAACACCGGGGAGCTGTTTTTT	CASSQEGANTGELFF
TRBJ1-5	TRBV27	TRBD1	NA	TGTGCCAGCAGTTTAGTAGGACAGGGCAGCAATCAGCCCCAGCATTTT	CASSLVGQGSNQPQHF
TRBJ2-3	TRBV6-5	NA	NA	TGTGCCATCTCGGGGGACAGCACAGATACGCAGTATTTT	CAISGDSTDTQYF
TRBJ1-1	TRBV11-2	NA	few	TGTGCCAGCAGCTGGGGGGGCGCGAGCACTGAAGCTTTCTTT	CASSWGGASTEAFF
TRBJ2-5	TRBV19	TRBD2	NA	TGTGCCAGTAGTCTCGGGGGGATCGAAGGTGAGACCCAGTACTTC	CASSLGGIEGETQYF
TRBJ1-2	TRBV11-1	TRBD1	NA	TGTGCCAGCAGCCCGGACAGGGGGGACTATGGCTACACCTTC	CASSPDRGDYGYTF
TRBJ2-1	TRBV6-6	NA	NA	TGTGCCAGCAGTTATGGGGGGTATATTGAGCAGTTCTTC	CASSYGGYIEQFF
TRBJ2-2	TRBV28	NA	once	TGTGCCAGCAGTTTATTTTCGGTCTCCGGGGAGCTGTTTTTT	CASSLFSVSGELFF
TRBJ1-5	TRBV9	NA	NA	TGTGCCAGCAGCGTAGGTATGGGAGAGGGTCAGCCCCAGCATTTT	CASSVGMGEGQPQHF
TRBJ2-4	TRBV7-3	TRBD1	NA	TGTGCCAGCAGCGACCCGGGACAGGGAAAAAACATTCAGTACTTC	CASSDPGQGKNIQYF
TRBJ1-5	TRBV19	TRBD1	NA	TGTGCCAGTAGGACAGGGACAAATCAGCCCCAGCATTTT	CASRTGTNQPQHF
TRBJ2-1	TRBV5-1	TRBD2	NA	TGCGCCAGCAGCTCCGGGACTAGCGGGGGTGGGTCCTACAATGAGCAGTTCTTC	CASSSGTSGGGSYNEQFF
TRBJ1-2	TRBV5-1	NA	NA	TGCGCCAGCAGCTTGGGACACCTCTATGGCTACACCTTC	CASSLGHLYGYTF
TRBJ2-5	TRBV10-3	NA	NA	TGTGCCATCAGTGAGTTATCTGAGACCCAGTACTTC	CAISELSETQYF
TRBJ2-6	TRBV15	NA	NA	TGTGCCACCAGCAGTGGGGAGCCCTGGATGCCTGGGGCCAACGTCCTGACTTTC	CATSSGEPWMPGANVLTF
TRBJ2-5	TRBV7-2	NA	NA	TGTGCCAGCAGCCCCCACGGGTTAATGCGGGGCCCCCAAGAGACCCAGTACTTC	CASSPHGLMRGPQETQYF
TRBJ1-5	TRBV6-5	NA	NA	TGTGCCAGCAGTTATAGTCGTGGGGGAGGCCAGCCCCAGCATTTT	CASSYSRGGGQPQHF
TRBJ2-1	TRBV6-5	NA	NA	TGTGCCAGCAGTACAGGGCTACAAGGGAGTGAGCAGTTCTTC	CASSTGLQGSEQFF
TRBJ2-6	TRBV2	NA	NA	TGTGCCAGCAGTCGGTTAGATTCTGGGGCCAACGTCCTGACTTTC	CASSRLDSGANVLTF
TRBJ1-3	TRBV6-5	NA	few	TGTGCCAGCACCGAAGGGGCTTCCTCCGCAGTCCAATATTTT	CASTEGASSAVQYF
TRBJ2-1	TRBV7-3	NA	NA	TGTGCCAGCAGCCCAAATAGGGGGAATGAGCAGTTCTTC	CASSPNRGNEQFF
TRBJ1-2	TRBV3-1/TRBV3-2	NA	NA	TGTGCCAGCAGCCAAGGCGCCGGGAATAAGGGCTACACCTTC	CASSQGAGNKGYTF
TRBJ1-2	TRBV6-5	NA	NA	TGTGCCAGCAGTAACCGGCTTTCAGGGGATCCTGGCTACACCTTC	CASSNRLSGDPGYTF
TRBJ1-5	TRBV10-1	NA	NA	TGCGCCAGCACCCGAAACGCCAGGGGCGGACAGCCCCAGCATTTT	CASTRNARGGQPQHF
TRBJ1-1	TRBV18	TRBD1	NA	TGTGCCAGCTCACCACCCGACAGGGCTAACACTGAAGCTTTCTTT	CASSPPDRANTEAFF
TRBJ2-2	TRBV11-3	TRBD2	NA	TGTGCCAGCAGCTACAGGGCTAGCGGGGTCGGCGGGGAGCTGTTTTTT	CASSYRASGVGGELFF
TRBJ2-6	TRBV19	NA	NA	TGTGCCAGTACCCTTTTAGGGGCCAACGTCCTGACTTTC	CASTLLGANVLTF
TRBJ2-7	TRBV7-9	TRBD2	few	TGTGCCAGCAGCTTGGTAGCGGGGGCCTACGAGCAGTACTTC	CASSLVAGAYEQYF
TRBJ1-2	TRBV7-2	TRBD1	few	TGTGCCAGCAGTCGAGACAGGGTACGAATCTATGGCTACACCTTC	CASSRDRVRIYGYTF
TRBJ2-7	TRBV30	TRBD2	NA	TGTGCCTGGAGCGCAGGAGCGGGAACGGGGGAGCAGTACTTC	CAWSAGAGTGEQYF
TRBJ2-5	TRBV29-1	NA	NA	TGCAGCGTTGAAAACTTCCAAGAGACCCAGTACTTC	CSVENFQETQYF